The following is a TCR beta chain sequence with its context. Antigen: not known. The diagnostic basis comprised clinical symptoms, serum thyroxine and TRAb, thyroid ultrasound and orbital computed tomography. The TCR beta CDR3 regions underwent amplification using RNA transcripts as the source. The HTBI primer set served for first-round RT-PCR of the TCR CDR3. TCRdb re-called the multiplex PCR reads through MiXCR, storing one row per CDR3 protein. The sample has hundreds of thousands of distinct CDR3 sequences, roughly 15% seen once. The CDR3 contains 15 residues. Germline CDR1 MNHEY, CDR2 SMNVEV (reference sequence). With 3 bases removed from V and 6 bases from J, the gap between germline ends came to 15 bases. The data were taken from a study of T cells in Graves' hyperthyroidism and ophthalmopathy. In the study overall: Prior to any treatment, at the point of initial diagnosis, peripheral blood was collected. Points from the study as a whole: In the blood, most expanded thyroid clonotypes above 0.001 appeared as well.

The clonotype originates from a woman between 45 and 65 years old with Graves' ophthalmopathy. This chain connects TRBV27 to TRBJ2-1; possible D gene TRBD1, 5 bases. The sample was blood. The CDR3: CASSLWGAFINEQFF. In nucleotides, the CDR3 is TGTGCCAGCAGTTTGTGGGGCGCGTTTATCAATGAGCAGTTCTTC.